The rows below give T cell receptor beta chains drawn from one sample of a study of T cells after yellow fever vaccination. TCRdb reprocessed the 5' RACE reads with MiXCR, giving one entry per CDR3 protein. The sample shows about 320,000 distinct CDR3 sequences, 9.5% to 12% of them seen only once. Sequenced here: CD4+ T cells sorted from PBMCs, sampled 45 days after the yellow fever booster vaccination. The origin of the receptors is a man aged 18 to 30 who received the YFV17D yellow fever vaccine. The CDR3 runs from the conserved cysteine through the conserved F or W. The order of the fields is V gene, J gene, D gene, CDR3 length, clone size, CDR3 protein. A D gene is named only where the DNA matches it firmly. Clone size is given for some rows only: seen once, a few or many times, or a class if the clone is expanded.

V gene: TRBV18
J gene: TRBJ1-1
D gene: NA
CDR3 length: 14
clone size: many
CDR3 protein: CASSPLSDLTEAFF

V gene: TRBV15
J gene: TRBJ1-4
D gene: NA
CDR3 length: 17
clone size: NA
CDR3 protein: CATSSDLTAGSDEKLFF

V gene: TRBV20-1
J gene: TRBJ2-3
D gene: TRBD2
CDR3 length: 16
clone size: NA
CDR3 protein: CSARDRLLAESDTQYF

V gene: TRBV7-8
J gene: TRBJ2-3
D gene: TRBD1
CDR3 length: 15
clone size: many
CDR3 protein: CASSWNRGDTDTQYF

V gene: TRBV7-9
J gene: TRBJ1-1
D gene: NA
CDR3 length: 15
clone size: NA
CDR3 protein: CASSYTYRGTTEAFF

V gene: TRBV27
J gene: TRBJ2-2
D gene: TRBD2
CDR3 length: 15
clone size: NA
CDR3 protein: CASSYAGGGTGELFF

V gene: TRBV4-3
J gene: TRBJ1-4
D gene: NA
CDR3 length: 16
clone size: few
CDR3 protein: CASSQGPRQDNEKLFF

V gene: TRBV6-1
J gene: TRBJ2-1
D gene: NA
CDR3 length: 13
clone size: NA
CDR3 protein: CASSTGIYNEQFF

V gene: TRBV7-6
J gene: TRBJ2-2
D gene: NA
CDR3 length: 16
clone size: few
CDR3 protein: CASSLWGGSNTGELFF

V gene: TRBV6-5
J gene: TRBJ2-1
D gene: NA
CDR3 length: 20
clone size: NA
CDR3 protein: CASSTQFGNRVRSTYNEQFF

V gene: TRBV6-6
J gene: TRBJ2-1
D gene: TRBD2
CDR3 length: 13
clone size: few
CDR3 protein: CASTGGIYNEQFF

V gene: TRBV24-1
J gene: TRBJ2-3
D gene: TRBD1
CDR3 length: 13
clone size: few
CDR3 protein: CAAGQGAADTQYF

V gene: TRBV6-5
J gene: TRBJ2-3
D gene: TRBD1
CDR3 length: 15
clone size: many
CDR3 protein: CASRSDRGRTDTQYF

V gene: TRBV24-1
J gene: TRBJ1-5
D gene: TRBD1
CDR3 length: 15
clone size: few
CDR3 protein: CATKGLTGINQPQHF

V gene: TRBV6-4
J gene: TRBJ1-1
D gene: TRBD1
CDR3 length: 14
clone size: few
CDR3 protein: CASSERGRMAEAFF

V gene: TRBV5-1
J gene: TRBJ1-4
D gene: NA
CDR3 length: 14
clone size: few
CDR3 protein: CASSLGRDGEKLFF

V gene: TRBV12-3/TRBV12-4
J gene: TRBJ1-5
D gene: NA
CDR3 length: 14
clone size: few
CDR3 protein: CASSSGERNQPQHF

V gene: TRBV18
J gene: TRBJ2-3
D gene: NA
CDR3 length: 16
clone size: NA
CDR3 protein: CASSPGQPSSTDTQYF

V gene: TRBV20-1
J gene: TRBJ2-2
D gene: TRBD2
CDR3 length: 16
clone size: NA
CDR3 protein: CSARDLQRGVGGELFF

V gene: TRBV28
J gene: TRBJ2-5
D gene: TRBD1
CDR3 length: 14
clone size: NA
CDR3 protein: CASSRTGIVETQYF

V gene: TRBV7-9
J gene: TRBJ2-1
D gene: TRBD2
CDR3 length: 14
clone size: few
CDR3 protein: CAGQVGGTYNEQFF

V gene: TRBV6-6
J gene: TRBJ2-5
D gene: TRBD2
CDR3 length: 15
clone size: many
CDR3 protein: CASSLAGEYQETQYF

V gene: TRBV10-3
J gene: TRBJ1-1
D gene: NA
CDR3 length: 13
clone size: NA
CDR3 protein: CAISLQGGTEAFF

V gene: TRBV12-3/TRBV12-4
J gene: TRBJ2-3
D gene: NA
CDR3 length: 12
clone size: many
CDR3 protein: CASSLMGDTQYF

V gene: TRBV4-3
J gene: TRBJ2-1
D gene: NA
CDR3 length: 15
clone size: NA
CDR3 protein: CASSQDGGTYNEQFF

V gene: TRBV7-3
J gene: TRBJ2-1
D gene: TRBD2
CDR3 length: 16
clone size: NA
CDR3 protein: CASSLTMTSGVDEQFF

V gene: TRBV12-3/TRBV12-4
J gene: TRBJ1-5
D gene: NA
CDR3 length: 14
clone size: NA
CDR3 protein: CASRSGNSNQPQHF

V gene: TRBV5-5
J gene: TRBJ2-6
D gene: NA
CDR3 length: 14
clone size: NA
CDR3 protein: CASFVVGGANVLTF

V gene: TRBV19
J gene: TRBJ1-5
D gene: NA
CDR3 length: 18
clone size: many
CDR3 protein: CASSILSIGGGSNQPQHF

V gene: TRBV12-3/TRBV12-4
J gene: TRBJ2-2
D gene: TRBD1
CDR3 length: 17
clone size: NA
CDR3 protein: CASSYGQGRSDTGELFF

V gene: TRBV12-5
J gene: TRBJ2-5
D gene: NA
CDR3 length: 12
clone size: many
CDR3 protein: CASGSLGETQYF

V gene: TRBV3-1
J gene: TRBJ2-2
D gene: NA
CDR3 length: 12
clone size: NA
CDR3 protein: CASSQDRGELFF

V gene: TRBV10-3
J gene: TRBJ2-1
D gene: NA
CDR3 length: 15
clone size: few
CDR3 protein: CAISAQIGGVNEQFF

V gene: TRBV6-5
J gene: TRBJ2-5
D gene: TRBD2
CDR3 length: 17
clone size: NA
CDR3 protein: CASSYSAAGGLQETQYF

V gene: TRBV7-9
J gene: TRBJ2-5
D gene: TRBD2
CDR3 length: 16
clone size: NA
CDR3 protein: CASSYRGSGGSETQYF

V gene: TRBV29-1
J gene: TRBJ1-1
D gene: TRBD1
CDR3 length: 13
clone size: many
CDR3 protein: CSVRTGRWTEAFF

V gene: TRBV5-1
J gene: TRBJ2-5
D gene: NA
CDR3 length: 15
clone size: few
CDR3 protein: CASSLMIGQQETQYF

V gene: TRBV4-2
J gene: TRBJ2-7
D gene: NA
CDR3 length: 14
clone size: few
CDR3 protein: CASSQIGFLYEQYF

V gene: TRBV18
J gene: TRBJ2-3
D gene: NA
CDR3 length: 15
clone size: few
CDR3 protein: CASSPPGLGTDTQYF

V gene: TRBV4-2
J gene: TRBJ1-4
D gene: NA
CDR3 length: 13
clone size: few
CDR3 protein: CASSGQKGEKLFF

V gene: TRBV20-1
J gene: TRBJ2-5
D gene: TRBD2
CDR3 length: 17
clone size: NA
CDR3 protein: CSARGLAGGTPQETQYF

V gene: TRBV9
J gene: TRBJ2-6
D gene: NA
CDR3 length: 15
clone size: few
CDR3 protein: CASSVASTGANVLTF

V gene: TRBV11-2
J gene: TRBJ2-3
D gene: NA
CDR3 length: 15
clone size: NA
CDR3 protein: CASSLLGVSTDTQYF